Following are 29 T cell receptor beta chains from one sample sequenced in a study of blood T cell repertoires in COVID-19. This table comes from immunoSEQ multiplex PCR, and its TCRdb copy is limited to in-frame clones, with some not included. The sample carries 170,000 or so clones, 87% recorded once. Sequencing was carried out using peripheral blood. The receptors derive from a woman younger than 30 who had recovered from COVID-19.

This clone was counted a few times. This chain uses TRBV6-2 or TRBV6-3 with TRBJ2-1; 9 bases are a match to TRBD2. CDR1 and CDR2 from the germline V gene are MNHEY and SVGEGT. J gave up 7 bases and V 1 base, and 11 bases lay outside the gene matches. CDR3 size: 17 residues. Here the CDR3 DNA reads TGTGCCAGCAGTTACTGGGGGAGCGGGAGGATTACGAATGAGCAGTTCTTC. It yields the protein CASSYWGSGRITNEQFF.

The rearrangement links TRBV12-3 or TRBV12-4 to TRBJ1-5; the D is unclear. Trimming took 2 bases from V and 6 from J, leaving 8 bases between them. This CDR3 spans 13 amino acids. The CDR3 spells CASSLSPVQPQHF. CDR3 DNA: TGTGCCAGCAGTTTATCACCGGTTCAGCCCCAGCATTTT.

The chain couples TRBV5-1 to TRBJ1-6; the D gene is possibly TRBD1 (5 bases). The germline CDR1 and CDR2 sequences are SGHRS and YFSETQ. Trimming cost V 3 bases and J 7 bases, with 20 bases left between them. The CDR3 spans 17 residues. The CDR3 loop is CASSYDYGAEVNSPLHF. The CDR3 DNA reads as TGCGCCAGCAGCTACGATTATGGGGCAGAGGTAAATTCACCCCTCCACTTT.

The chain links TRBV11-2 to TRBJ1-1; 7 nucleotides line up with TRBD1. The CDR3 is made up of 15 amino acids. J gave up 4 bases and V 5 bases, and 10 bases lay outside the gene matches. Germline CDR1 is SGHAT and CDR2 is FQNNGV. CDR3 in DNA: TGTGCCAGCAGCCCATGGACAGGTTTGGGCACTGAAGCTTTCTTT. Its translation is CASSPWTGLGTEAFF.

CDR3 sequence: CASSRRGRSGEQYV. CDR3 coding DNA: TGTGCCAGCAGTCGCCGAGGCAGGTCGGGGGAGCAGTACGTC. This rearrangement joins TRBV27 to TRBJ2-7, with a possible D match to TRBD2 (5 bases). V lost 5 bases, J lost 7 bases, and 18 bases lay in between. Germline V CDR1 and CDR2: MNHEY, SMNVEV (reference sequence). CDR3 length: 14 residues.

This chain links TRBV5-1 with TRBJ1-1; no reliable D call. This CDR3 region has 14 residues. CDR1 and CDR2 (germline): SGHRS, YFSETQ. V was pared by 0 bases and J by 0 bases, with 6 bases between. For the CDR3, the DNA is TGCGCCAGCAGCTTGGGACATATGAACACTGAAGCTTTCTTT. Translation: CASSLGHMNTEAFF.

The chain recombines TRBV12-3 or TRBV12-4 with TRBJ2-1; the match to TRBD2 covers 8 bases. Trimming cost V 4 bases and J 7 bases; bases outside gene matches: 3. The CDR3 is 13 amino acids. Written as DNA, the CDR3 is TGTGCCAGCAGTTCGGGGGGGGGAAATGAGCAGTTCTTC. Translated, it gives CASSSGGGNEQFF.

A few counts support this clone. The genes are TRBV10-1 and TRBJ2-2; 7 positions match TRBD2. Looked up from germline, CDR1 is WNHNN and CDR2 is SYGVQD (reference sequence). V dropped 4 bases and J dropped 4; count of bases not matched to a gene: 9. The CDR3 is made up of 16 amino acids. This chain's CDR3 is CASSVERGWSTGELFF. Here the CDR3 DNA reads TGCGCCAGCAGTGTTGAGCGGGGATGGAGCACCGGGGAGCTGTTTTTT.

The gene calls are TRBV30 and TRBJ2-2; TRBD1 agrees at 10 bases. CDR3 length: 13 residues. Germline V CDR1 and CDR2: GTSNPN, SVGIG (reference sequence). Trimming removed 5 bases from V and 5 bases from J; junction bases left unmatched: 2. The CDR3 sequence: CAWDRGLTGELFF. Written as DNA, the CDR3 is TGTGCCTGGGACAGGGGGCTTACCGGGGAGCTGTTTTTT.

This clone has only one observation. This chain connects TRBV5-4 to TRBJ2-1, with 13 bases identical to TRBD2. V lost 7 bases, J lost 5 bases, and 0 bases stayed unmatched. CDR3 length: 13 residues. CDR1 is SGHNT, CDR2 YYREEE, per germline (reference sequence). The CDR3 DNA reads TGTGCCAGCGGACTAGCGGGGGACAATGAGCAGTTCTTC. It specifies CASGLAGDNEQFF.

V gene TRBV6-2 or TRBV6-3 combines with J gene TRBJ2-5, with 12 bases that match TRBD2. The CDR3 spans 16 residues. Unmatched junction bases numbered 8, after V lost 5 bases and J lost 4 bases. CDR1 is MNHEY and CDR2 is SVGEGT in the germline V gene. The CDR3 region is CASSPQPTSGGETQYF. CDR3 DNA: TGTGCCAGCAGTCCACAACCGACTAGCGGGGGAGAGACCCAGTACTTC.

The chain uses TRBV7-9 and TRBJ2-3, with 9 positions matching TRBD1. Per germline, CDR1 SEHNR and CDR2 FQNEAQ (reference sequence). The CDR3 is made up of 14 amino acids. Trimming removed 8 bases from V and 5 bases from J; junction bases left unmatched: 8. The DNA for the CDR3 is TGTGCCAGCCTGAGGGACAGGGTAAGAGATACGCAGTATTTT. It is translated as CASLRDRVRDTQYF.

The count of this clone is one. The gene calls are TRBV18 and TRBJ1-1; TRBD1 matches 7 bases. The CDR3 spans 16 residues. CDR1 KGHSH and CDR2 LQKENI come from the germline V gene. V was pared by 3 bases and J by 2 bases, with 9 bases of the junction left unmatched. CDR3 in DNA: TGTGCCAGCTCACCTACTACAGGGGCCCTAAACACTGAAGCTTTCTTT. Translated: CASSPTTGALNTEAFF.

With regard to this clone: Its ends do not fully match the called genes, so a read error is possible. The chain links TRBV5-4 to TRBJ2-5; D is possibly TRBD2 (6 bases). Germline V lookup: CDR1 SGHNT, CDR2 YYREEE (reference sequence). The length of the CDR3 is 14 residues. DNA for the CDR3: TGTGCCAGCAGCCCGGGACTTACGGAAGAAACCCAGTACTTC. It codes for CASSPGLTEETQYF.

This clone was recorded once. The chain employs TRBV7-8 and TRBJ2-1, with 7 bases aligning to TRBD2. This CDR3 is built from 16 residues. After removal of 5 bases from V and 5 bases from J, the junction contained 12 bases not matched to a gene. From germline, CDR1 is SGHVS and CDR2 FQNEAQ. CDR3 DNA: TGTGCCAGCAGCCCTCGGGCGGGAGTGATGGACAATGAGCAGTTCTTC. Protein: CASSPRAGVMDNEQFF.

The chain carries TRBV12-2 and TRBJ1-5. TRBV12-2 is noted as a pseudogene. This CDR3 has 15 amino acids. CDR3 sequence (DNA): TGTGCAAGTCGCCCTGGGGGGGTCAGCAATCAGCCCCAGCATTTT. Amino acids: CASRPGGVSNQPQHF.

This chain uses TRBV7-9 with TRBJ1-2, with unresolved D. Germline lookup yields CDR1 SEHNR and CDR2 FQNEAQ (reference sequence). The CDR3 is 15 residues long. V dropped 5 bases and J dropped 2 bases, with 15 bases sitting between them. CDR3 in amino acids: CASSRRTRGNYGYTF. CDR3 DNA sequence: TGTGCCAGCAGCCGACGGACCCGCGGGAACTATGGCTACACCTTC.

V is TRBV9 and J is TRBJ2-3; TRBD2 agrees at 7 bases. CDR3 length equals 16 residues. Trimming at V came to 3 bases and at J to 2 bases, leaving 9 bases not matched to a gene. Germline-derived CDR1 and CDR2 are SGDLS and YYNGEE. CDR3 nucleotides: TGTGCCAGCAGCGCGCAACCGGGACTACCCACAGATACGCAGTATTTT. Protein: CASSAQPGLPTDTQYF.

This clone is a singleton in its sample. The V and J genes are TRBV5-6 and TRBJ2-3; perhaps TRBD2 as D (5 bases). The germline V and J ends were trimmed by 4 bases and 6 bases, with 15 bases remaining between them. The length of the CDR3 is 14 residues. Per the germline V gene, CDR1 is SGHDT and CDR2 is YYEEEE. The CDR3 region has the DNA TGTGCCAGCAGCAGTAGAGGGAGAGGGGATACGCAGTATTTT. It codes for CASSSRGRGDTQYF.

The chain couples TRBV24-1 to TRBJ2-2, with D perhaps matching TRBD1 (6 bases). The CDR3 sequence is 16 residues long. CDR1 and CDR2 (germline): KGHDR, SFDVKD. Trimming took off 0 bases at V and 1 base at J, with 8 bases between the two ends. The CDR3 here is CATSDLPGENTGELFF. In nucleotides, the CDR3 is TGTGCCACCAGTGATTTGCCAGGGGAGAACACCGGGGAGCTGTTTTTT.

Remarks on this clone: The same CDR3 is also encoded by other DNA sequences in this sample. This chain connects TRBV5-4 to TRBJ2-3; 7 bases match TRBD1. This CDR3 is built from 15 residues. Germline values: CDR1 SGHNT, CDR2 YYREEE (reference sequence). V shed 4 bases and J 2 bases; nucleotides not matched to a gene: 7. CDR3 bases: TGTGCCAGCAGCCTAAGGGACAGATCCACAGATACGCAGTATTTT. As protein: CASSLRDRSTDTQYF.

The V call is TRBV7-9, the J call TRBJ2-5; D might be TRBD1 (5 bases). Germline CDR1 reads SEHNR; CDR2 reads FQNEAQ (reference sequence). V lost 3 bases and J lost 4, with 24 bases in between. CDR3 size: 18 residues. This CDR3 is CASSLGLGERISRETQYF. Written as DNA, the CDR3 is TGTGCCAGCAGCTTGGGGCTGGGTGAGCGAATCTCTCGAGAGACCCAGTACTTC.

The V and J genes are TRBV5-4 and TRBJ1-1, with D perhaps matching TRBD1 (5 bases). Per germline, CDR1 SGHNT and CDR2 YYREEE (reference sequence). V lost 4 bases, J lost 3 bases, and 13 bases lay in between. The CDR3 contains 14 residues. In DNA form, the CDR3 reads TGTGCCAGCAGCCCGGTCCGGGGGGACACTGAAGCTTTCTTT. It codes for CASSPVRGDTEAFF.

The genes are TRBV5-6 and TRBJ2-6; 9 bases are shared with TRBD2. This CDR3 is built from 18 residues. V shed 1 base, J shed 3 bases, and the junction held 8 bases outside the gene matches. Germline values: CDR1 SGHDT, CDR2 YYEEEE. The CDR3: CASSLPRGGKHGANVLTF. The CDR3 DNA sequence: TGTGCCAGCAGCTTGCCGCGGGGGGGCAAACATGGGGCCAACGTCCTGACTTTC. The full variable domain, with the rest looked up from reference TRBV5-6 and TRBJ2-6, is DAGVTQSPTHLIKTRGQQVTLRCSPKSGHDTVSWYQQALGQGPQFIFQYYEEEERQRGNFPDRFSGHQFPNYSSELNVNALLLGDSALYLCASSLPRGGKHGANVLTFGAGSRLTVL.

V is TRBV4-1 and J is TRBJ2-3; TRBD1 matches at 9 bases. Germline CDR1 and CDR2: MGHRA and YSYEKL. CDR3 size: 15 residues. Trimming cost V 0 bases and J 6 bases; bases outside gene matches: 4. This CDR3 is CASSQDPGQGDTQYF. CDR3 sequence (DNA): TGCGCCAGCAGCCAAGATCCGGGACAGGGTGATACGCAGTATTTT.

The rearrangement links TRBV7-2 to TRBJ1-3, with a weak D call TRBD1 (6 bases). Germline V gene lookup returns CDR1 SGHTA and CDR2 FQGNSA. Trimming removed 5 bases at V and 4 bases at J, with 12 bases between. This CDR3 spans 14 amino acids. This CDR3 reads CASSLGTLGNTIYF. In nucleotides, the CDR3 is TGTGCCAGCAGCCTAGGGACACTGGGAAACACCATATATTTT. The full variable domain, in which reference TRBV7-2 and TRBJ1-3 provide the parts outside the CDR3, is GAGVSQSPSNKVTEKGKDVELRCDPISGHTALYWYRQSLGQGLEFLIYFQGNSAPDKSGLPSDRFSAERTGGSVSTLTIQRTQQEDSAVYLCASSLGTLGNTIYFGEGSWLTVV.

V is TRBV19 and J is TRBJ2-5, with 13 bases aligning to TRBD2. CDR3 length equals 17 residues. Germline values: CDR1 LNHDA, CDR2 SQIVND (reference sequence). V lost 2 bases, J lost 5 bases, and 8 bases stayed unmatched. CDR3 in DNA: TGTGCCAGTAGTATATGGACTAGCGGGAGAGGGTTGGAGACCCAGTACTTC. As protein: CASSIWTSGRGLETQYF. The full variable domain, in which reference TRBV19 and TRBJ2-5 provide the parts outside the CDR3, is DGGITQSPKYLFRKEGQNVTLSCEQNLNHDAMYWYRQDPGQGLRLIYYSQIVNDFQKGDIAEGYSVSREKKESFPLTVTSAQKNPTAFYLCASSIWTSGRGLETQYFGPGTRLLVL.

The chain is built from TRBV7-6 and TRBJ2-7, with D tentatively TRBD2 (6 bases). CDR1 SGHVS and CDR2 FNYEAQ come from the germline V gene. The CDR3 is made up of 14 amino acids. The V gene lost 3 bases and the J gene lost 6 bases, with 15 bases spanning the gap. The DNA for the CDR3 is TGTGCCAGCAGCTTCGGGGAGGCCGGGGGCGAGCAGTACTTC. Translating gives CASSFGEAGGEQYF.

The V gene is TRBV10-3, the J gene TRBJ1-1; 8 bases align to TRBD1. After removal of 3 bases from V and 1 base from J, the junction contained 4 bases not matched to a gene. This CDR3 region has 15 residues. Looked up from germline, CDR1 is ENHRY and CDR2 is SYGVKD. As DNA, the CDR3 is TGTGCCATCAGTGATTGGACAGGGAGGAACACTGAAGCTTTCTTT. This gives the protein CAISDWTGRNTEAFF.